This T cell receptor (beta chain) was profiled in a study of siplizumab effects on memory and regulatory T cells. Germline CDR1 and CDR2: GTSNPN and SVGIG (reference sequence). The length of the CDR3 is 11 residues. Trimming cost V 4 bases and J 7 bases, with 11 bases left between them. Sequencing used immunoSEQ multiplex PCR; TCRdb keeps in-frame clones, though not all of them. The repertoire has 80,000 to 130,000 clones, around 94% of them found once; the top ten carry approximately 0.66%. Comment on this clone: The antigen is unknown.

Study-wide results and limits: Siplizumab produced a significant reduction in alloreactive sequences that were traceable to unstimulated CD4+ memory cells. Memory T cells appeared less diverse than naive cells, which seemed to contribute substantially to alloresponse. In siplizumab cultures, the suppressive function of proliferating Tregs remained unconfirmed.

The V and J genes are TRBV30 and TRBJ2-7; D perhaps matches TRBD1 (7 bases). The receptor was isolated from a human donor in good health. The sample was Tregs sorted from blood. CDR3 in amino acids: CAWTAGGEQYF. The CDR3 bases are TGTGCCTGGACGGCAGGGGGGGAGCAGTACTTC.